These 16 T cell receptor beta chains came from one sample sequenced in a study of cytomegalovirus exposure and HLA in healthy donors. PCR employed 60 Vbeta and 13 Jbeta primers. Clones were read by immunoSEQ multiplex PCR, and TCRdb kept only the in-frame ones, dropping some. There are 140,000 to 150,000 clones in the sample; less than 10% occur only once, and 1.5% to 2% lies in the top ten. The sample taken for sequencing was PBMCs. Source of these receptors: a male donor in good health and CMV-seronegative.

The V and J genes are TRBV18 and TRBJ2-5, with D possibly matching TRBD1 (6 bases). Trimming stripped 6 bases from V and 7 bases from J, with 21 bases between. The CDR3 is 15 amino acids. The germline gives CDR1 KGHSH, CDR2 LQKENI. CDR3 region: CASSDQGTRMGTQYF. The CDR3, as DNA: TGTGCCAGCTCGGACCAGGGGACGAGGATGGGGACCCAGTACTTC.

This clone was observed a few times. This chain joins TRBV19 and TRBJ1-1, with 8 bases identical to TRBD1. CDR3 length: 15 residues. J lost 5 bases, V lost 7 bases, and 12 bases had no gene match. The germline V gene has CDR1 LNHDA and CDR2 SQIVND (reference sequence). CDR3 DNA sequence: TGTGCCAGTAATCCTACAGGGGGTTGGGGAACTGAAGCTTTCTTT. This codes for CASNPTGGWGTEAFF.

The rearrangement uses TRBV9 and TRBJ2-1; D possibly corresponds to TRBD1 (6 bases). Germline lookup yields CDR1 SGDLS and CDR2 YYNGEE. The CDR3 has 14 amino acids. V lost 7 bases and J lost 7, with 18 bases in between. CDR3 in DNA: TGTGCCAGCGCCCCTGAGACAGGCTCGAATGAGCAGTTCTTC. It translates to CASAPETGSNEQFF.

This clone was detected a few times. The V call is TRBV6-5, the J call TRBJ1-1, with 8 bases aligning to TRBD1. This CDR3 contains 14 residues. The germline CDR1 and CDR2 sequences are MNHEY and SVGAGI. V lost 6 bases to trimming and J lost 5 bases; unmatched junction nucleotides: 8. Here the CDR3 reads CASRVRGRGTEAFF. The DNA of the CDR3 is TGTGCCAGCAGGGTCAGGGGGCGGGGGACTGAAGCTTTCTTT.

This clone was seen only a few times. The rearrangement uses TRBV7-2 and TRBJ2-5; weak D call: TRBD1 (6 bases). Germline CDR1 and CDR2: SGHTA and FQGNSA. This CDR3 spans 14 amino acids. Trimming cost V 5 bases and J 5 bases, with 15 bases left between them. The CDR3 is CASSTGTTTETQYF. CDR3 sequence (DNA): TGTGCCAGCAGCACAGGGACCACTACGGAGACCCAGTACTTC.

This clone was counted a few times. The genes are TRBV6-5 and TRBJ2-2; 7 bases fit TRBD2. The J segment lost 1 base and the V segment lost 5 bases, leaving 4 bases of the junction unmatched. The germline gives CDR1 MNHEY, CDR2 SVGAGI. The CDR3 has 15 residues. The CDR3: CASSRASGNTGELFF. As DNA, the CDR3 is TGTGCCAGCAGTCGGGCTAGCGGGAACACCGGGGAGCTGTTTTTT.

Only a few counts were recorded for this clone. V gene TRBV27 combines with J gene TRBJ1-2, with unresolved D. Trimming left V 2 bases short and J 4 bases short, with 11 bases between. The CDR3 runs to 14 residues. Germline CDR1 reads MNHEY; CDR2 reads SMNVEV (reference sequence). The CDR3 DNA follows: TGTGCCAGCAGTTTACGAGGCCAGATCTATGGCTACACCTTC. It encodes CASSLRGQIYGYTF.

This clone was seen more than once but under ten times. The rearrangement joins TRBV27 to TRBJ1-1; D perhaps matches TRBD1 (6 bases). Per germline, CDR1 MNHEY and CDR2 SMNVEV (reference sequence). CDR3 length: 15 amino acids. Trimming left V 2 bases short and J 0 bases short, with 10 bases between. Written as DNA, the CDR3 is TGTGCCAGCAGTTTAGCACAGGGAATGAACACTGAAGCTTTCTTT. Translation gives CASSLAQGMNTEAFF.

V is TRBV19 and J is TRBJ2-1; weak D call: TRBD1 (6 bases). Trimming left V 5 bases short and J 2 bases short, with 13 bases between. This CDR3 contains 15 residues. Germline V CDR1 and CDR2: LNHDA, SQIVND (reference sequence). The CDR3: CASSFRQETYNEQFF. Written as DNA, the CDR3 is TGTGCCAGTAGTTTTCGACAGGAAACCTACAATGAGCAGTTCTTC.

V is TRBV11-2 and J is TRBJ2-7; maybe TRBD2 (6 bases). The CDR3 has 12 amino acids. V shed 9 bases and J shed 2 bases, with 11 bases lying between them. From germline, CDR1 is SGHAT and CDR2 FQNNGV. The chain's CDR3 is CASAGTPYEQYF. The CDR3 DNA is TGTGCCAGTGCCGGGACTCCCTACGAGCAGTACTTC.

This clone showed up just a few times. The V and J genes are TRBV7-2 and TRBJ2-5; TRBD1 is a possible D gene (6 bases). CDR1 and CDR2 (germline): SGHTA, FQGNSA. The length of the CDR3 is 14 residues. V was shortened by 5 bases and J by 2 bases, with 12 bases between the two germline ends. CDR3 in DNA: TGTGCCAGCAGCGTGGGACACGTACAAGAGACCCAGTACTTC. Amino acid sequence: CASSVGHVQETQYF.

The V gene is TRBV7-9, the J gene TRBJ2-3, with 7 positions matching TRBD2. Germline CDR1 is SEHNR and CDR2 is FQNEAQ (reference sequence). CDR3 length equals 14 residues. Unmatched junction bases numbered 4, after V lost 5 bases and J lost 2 bases. For the CDR3, the DNA is TGTGCCAGCAGCCGTGCGGGGGACACAGATACGCAGTATTTT. It translates to CASSRAGDTDTQYF.

In its sample, this clone was seen a few times. The rearrangement links TRBV5-1 to TRBJ1-1; 10 nucleotides line up with TRBD1. The CDR3 loop spans 18 amino acids. Germline trimming cut 3 bases from V and 0 bases from J; bases unmatched to any gene: 11. Germline CDR1 SGHRS, CDR2 YFSETQ. The CDR3 reads CASSYRTGGSGMNTEAFF. CDR3 sequence (DNA): TGCGCCAGCAGCTACCGGACAGGGGGGTCGGGTATGAACACTGAAGCTTTCTTT.

This clone showed up just a few times. The chain couples TRBV4-3 to TRBJ1-2; TRBD1 aligns across 7 bases. Losses at the gene ends were 2 bases for V and 8 bases for J; bases not matched to a gene: 11. The germline V gene encodes CDR1 LGHNA and CDR2 YSLEER. The CDR3 covers 15 residues. The CDR3 region is CASSQHRGGRGGYTF. CDR3 in DNA: TGCGCCAGCAGCCAACACAGGGGAGGAAGGGGGGGCTACACCTTC.

This clone was seen a handful of times. V usage is TRBV7-9 and J usage is TRBJ2-7, with D possibly matching TRBD1 (5 bases). V lost 8 bases and J lost 0, with 8 bases in between. The CDR3 runs to 12 residues. The germline gives CDR1 SEHNR, CDR2 FQNEAQ (reference sequence). CDR3 nucleotide sequence: TGTGCCAGCGACAGTTTCTCCTACGAGCAGTACTTC. Protein: CASDSFSYEQYF.

This clone was seen a handful of times. J is TRBJ1-4 and V is TRBV5-4, with unresolved D. Trimming removed 4 bases at V and 0 bases at J, with 13 bases between. Germline V gives CDR1 SGHNT, CDR2 YYREEE (reference sequence). The CDR3 is 16 amino acids. The CDR3 bases are TGTGCCAGCAGCCCGGGAGGGATTGCAACTAATGAAAAACTGTTTTTT. Translated, it gives CASSPGGIATNEKLFF. The whole variable domain, remainder taken from reference TRBV5-4 and TRBJ1-4, is ETGVTQSPTHLIKTRGQQVTLRCSSQSGHNTVSWYQQALGQGPQFIFQYYREEENGRGNFPPRFSGLQFPNYSSELNVNALELDDSALYLCASSPGGIATNEKLFFGSGTQLSVL.